This section outlines one T cell receptor (beta chain) sequence together with its context. Its specificity is unknown. Profiling relied on immunoSEQ multiplex PCR, and the TCRdb table lists in-frame clones only, not all of them. Of approximately 96,000 clones in the sample, 75% to 95% are singletons; the top ten hold around a tenth. The data stem from a study of T cell responses to AZD1222 COVID-19 vaccine. General study points: Just 5 to 7 people given AZD1222 tested seropositive at baseline. Two doses of AZD1222 preceded a rise in Spike-specific TCR breadth and depth. Of spike-specific TCRs, nearly half reportedly target regions left unmutated in variants.

Germline-derived CDR1 and CDR2 are MDHEN and SYDVKM. The CDR3 totals 18 residues. V was clipped by 2 bases and J by 1 base; unmatched bases: 7. This receptor was obtained from an adult who received the AZD1222 COVID-19 vaccine. The V call is TRBV28, the J call TRBJ1-6, with TRBD1 matching 8 bases. The sequencing here drew on peripheral blood, taken 28 days after the second AZD1222 dose. CDR3 nucleotide sequence: TGTGCCAGCAGTTTAAGCAGGGGGCTGGGGTCCTATAATTCACCCCTCCACTTT. This translates into CASSLSRGLGSYNSPLHF.